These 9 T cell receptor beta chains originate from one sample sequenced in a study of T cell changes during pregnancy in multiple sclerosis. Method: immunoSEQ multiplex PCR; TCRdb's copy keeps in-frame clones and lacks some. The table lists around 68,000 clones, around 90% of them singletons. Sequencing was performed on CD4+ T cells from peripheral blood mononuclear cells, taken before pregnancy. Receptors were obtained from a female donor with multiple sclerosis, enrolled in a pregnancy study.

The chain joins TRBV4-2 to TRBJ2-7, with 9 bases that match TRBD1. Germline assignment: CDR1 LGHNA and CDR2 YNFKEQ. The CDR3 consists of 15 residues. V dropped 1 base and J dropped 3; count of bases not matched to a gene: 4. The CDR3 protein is CASSQGWTGDYEQYF. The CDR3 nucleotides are TGTGCCAGCAGCCAAGGTTGGACAGGGGACTACGAGCAGTACTTC.

The CDR3 DNA reads TGTGCCACCAGCAGGTGGGAGGAGAGGGAGGCTGAAAAACTGTTTTTT. Encoded protein: CATSRWEEREAEKLFF. The genes are TRBV15 and TRBJ1-4; no firm D call. The V end lost 3 bases, the J end lost 7 bases, and 18 bases lay between the germline ends. The CDR3 covers 16 residues. From germline, CDR1 is LNHNV and CDR2 YYDKDF (reference sequence).

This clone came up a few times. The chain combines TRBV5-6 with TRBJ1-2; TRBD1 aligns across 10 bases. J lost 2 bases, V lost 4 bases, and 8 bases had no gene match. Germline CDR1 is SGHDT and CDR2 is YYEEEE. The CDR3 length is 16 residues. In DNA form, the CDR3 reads TGTGCCAGCAGCGATGTGGGGACAGGGGCCAACTATGGCTACACCTTC. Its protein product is CASSDVGTGANYGYTF.

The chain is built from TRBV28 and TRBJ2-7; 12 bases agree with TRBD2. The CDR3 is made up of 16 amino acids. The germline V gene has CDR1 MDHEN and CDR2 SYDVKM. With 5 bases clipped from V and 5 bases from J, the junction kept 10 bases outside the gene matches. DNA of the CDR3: TGTGCCAGCAGTATAATGTCCGGACTAGCGGGACACGAGCAGTACTTC. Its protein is CASSIMSGLAGHEQYF.

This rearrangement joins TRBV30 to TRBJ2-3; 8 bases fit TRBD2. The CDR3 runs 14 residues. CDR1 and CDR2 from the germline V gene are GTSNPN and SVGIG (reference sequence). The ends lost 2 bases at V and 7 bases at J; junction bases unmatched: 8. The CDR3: CAWSPTGTRYTQYF. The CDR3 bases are TGTGCCTGGAGTCCAACCGGGACTAGGTATACGCAGTATTTT.

The CDR3 is CASSVSGGRQPQHF. CDR3 DNA sequence: TGTGCCAGCAGCGTATCCGGGGGGCGTCAGCCCCAGCATTTT. The gene calls are TRBV9 and TRBJ1-5; D may be TRBD1 (6 bases). CDR1 and CDR2 from the germline V gene are SGDLS and YYNGEE. V shed 1 base and J shed 6 bases, with 11 bases lying between them. The CDR3 extends over 14 amino acids. The full variable domain, completed using reference TRBV9 and TRBJ1-5, is DSGVTQTPKHLITATGQRVTLRCSPRSGDLSVYWYQQSLDQGLQFLIQYYNGEERAKGNILERFSAQQFPDLHSELNLSSLELGDSALYFCASSVSGGRQPQHFGDGTRLSIL.

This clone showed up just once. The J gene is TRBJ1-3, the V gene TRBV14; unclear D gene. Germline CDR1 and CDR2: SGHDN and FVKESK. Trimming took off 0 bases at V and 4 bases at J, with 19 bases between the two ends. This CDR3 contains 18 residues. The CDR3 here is CASSQDRHQPINGNTIYF. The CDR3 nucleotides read TGTGCCAGCAGCCAAGACAGACATCAACCTATAAACGGAAACACCATATATTTT. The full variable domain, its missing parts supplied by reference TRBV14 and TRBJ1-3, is EAGVTQFPSHSVIEKGQTVTLRCDPISGHDNLYWYRRVMGKEIKFLLHFVKESKQDESGMPNNRFLAERTGGTYSTLKVQPAELEDSGVYFCASSQDRHQPINGNTIYFGEGSWLTVV.

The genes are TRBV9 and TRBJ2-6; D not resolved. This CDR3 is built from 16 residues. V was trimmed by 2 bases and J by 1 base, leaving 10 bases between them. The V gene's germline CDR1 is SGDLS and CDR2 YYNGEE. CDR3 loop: CASSVLQDSGANVLTF. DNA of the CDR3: TGTGCCAGCAGCGTCCTGCAGGATTCTGGGGCCAACGTCCTGACTTTC.

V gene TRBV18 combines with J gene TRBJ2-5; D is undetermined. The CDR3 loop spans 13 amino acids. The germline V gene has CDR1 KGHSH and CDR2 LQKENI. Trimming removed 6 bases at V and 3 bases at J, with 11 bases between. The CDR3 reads CASSDGLKETQYF. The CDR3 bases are TGTGCCAGCTCTGATGGGCTAAAAGAGACCCAGTACTTC.